This T cell receptor (beta chain) stems from a study of T cell repertoires in cytomegalovirus infection. Study-wide background: CMV epitopes that were recently identified and HLA-C-restricted were used alongside well-studied HLA-B-restricted ones. It was the public TCR beta signatures that indicated both CMV infection and matching HLA type. Study results and caveats: Ex vivo, HLA-C-restricted CMV-specific TCR beta clonotypes prevailed over the rest of the response. Summed frequency of shared TCR beta families picked out CMV carriers who also had the relevant HLA.

TCRdb fed the reads into MiXCR, producing one record per CDR3 protein. The sample records 700,000 to 850,000 distinct CDR3 sequences, approximately 30% being singletons. Per germline, CDR1 MNHEY and CDR2 SMNVEV (reference sequence). V was cut by 1 base and J by 3 bases, with 7 bases left in between. CDR3 length: 13 amino acids. Concerning this clonotype: The antigen is unknown.

The specimen comprised cultured CD8+ T cells from PBMCs, sampled from culture after CMV antigen stimulation. This receptor was identified in a human donor in good health (CMV status not recorded). Some clones in this sample may be carry-over from other donors' samples. V is TRBV27 and J is TRBJ2-7; D is unclear. The chain's CDR3 is CASSLYAHYEQYF. Here the CDR3 DNA reads TGTGCCAGCAGTTTATATGCACACTACGAGCAGTACTTC.